This TCR beta chain was captured in a study of beta chain features in type 1 diabetes. Reverse transcribing all isolated RNA meant expressed TCRB transcripts were sequenced. Several million reads were obtained on average from naive, central memory and regulatory T cell samples. Clones were sequenced by immunoSEQ multiplex PCR, and TCRdb holds only the in-frame ones, with some missing. There are 810,000 or so clones in the sample; under 20% occur only once, and about 0.02% lies in the top ten. The CDR3 runs 14 residues. Trimming took off 3 bases at V and 1 base at J, with 9 bases between the two ends. CDR1 is MDHEN, CDR2 SYDVKM, per germline. This clone appeared a few times. Its matching antigen is unknown. Findings and caveats of the study: Any HLA effect on TCRB rearrangement was left unresolved by small sub-analyses.

This sequence originates from a woman between 18 and 29 years old in good health. The sequencing sample was made of naive CD4+ T cells from blood. The chain is built from TRBV28 and TRBJ1-2; D call uncertain. The CDR3 DNA reads TGTGCCAGCAGTTTTGGAGGGAGTAACTATGGCTACACCTTC. It codes for CASSFGGSNYGYTF.